This T cell receptor (beta chain) is drawn from a study of blood T cell repertoires in COVID-19. Overall study: Samples came from the United States, Italy and Spain, spanning acute and convalescent COVID-19. T cells, B-cell-depleted T cells, or PBMCs provided the cDNA or gDNA that served as material.

In the original processing: Using reference gene primer amplification, nucleated cell counts were estimated. Sequencing was performed with immunoSEQ multiplex PCR; in TCRdb, only in-frame clones are kept and a portion is missing. The DNA was the basis for D and trimming; V, J and clone size are from that table. Of more than 60,000 clones listed, 80% are singletons. The CDR3 extends over 13 amino acids. Looked up from germline, CDR1 is MNHEY and CDR2 is SVGAGI. Germline trimming cut 8 bases from V and 9 bases from J; bases unmatched to any gene: 10. The clonotype comes from a man in his sixties with active or convalescent COVID-19. J is TRBJ2-1 and V is TRBV6-5; 7 bases fit TRBD1. Sequenced sample: peripheral blood. The CDR3 here is CASSQGFNSEQFF. CDR3 bases: TGTGCCAGCTCACAGGGGTTTAATAGTGAGCAGTTCTTC.